This TCR beta chain was sequenced for a study of T cells expressing NK-cell markers. TCRdb reanalyzed the 5' RACE reads and collapses them to one entry per CDR3 protein, without DNA. This listing includes roughly 450,000 distinct CDR3 sequences. Sequenced material: blood T cells: a sorted CD56 or NKG2C T cell subset, CD4+ or CD8+ T cells, or bulk PBMC T cells (not recorded which). The TCR was taken from a woman aged 50 to 60 in good health.

The chain's CDR3 is CASSQSPGQGKETQYF. The chain has TRBV14 and TRBJ2-5; TCRdb names TRBD1, which stays unverified in the absence of DNA. The CDR3 covers 16 residues. CDR1 is SGHDN, CDR2 FVKESK, per germline.